The 18 T cell receptor beta chains given below trace back to one sample, sequenced in a study of Ad26.COV2.S vaccination and SARS-CoV-2 variants. Profiled with immunoSEQ multiplex PCR; TCRdb holds only in-frame clones, not every one. The table lists about 410,000 clones, approximately 90% of them singletons. Treatment reported: 15 to 20 received Ad26.COV2.S at low or high dose, single or two shots; 5 received placebo; per-sample allocation not given. Sampling was done on day 63 after the first vaccine or placebo injection. Here the sequenced sample was peripheral blood, taken in a trial of Ad26.COV2.S vaccine versus placebo. These TCRs come from a person between 18 and 65 years old who received the Ad26.COV2.S COVID-19 vaccine or a placebo.

The chain's CDR3 is CASSQGQVNEKLFF. The CDR3 DNA sequence: TGCGCCAGCAGCCAGGGACAGGTTAATGAAAAACTGTTTTTT. The V and J genes are TRBV5-1 and TRBJ1-4, with TRBD1 matching over 8 bases. V lost 4 bases, J lost 4 bases, and 3 bases stayed unmatched. Germline assignment: CDR1 SGHRS and CDR2 YFSETQ. The CDR3 runs to 14 residues.

The chain uses TRBV19 and TRBJ2-1; D might be TRBD1 (6 bases). Trimming took off 0 bases at V and 4 bases at J, with 13 bases between the two ends. The V gene's germline CDR1 is LNHDA and CDR2 SQIVND (reference sequence). The CDR3 is 16 amino acids. As DNA, the CDR3 is TGTGCCAGTAGTATAGATATCGGACAGACGTACAATGAGCAGTTCTTC. Its protein is CASSIDIGQTYNEQFF.

The J gene is TRBJ2-7, the V gene TRBV2, with 10 bases matching TRBD2. This CDR3 comprises 15 residues. Per the germline V gene, CDR1 is SNHLY and CDR2 is FYNNEI. V was clipped by 4 bases and J by 5 bases; unmatched bases: 8. The CDR3 nucleotides read TGTGCCAGCAGTGGGAATAGCGGGGGGAATAACGAGCAGTACTTC. It codes for CASSGNSGGNNEQYF.

This clone was observed a few times. This chain joins TRBV25-1 and TRBJ1-2; D gene ambiguous. V was pared by 5 bases and J by 8 bases, with 18 bases between. Per germline, CDR1 MGHDK and CDR2 SYGVNS. The CDR3 runs 14 residues. CDR3 bases: TGTGCCAGCAGTAGAGGGAGAACCTTGACGGGCTACACCTTC. It yields the protein CASSRGRTLTGYTF.

The J gene is TRBJ1-2, the V gene TRBV18; the D gene is possibly TRBD1 (5 bases). The V gene's germline CDR1 is KGHSH and CDR2 LQKENI. The CDR3 spans 15 residues. The germline V and J ends were trimmed by 2 bases and 2 bases, with 12 bases remaining between them. CDR3 in amino acids: CASSPTGTGNYGYTF. The CDR3 nucleotides are TGTGCCAGCTCACCAACCGGGACGGGAAACTATGGCTACACCTTC.

V is TRBV30 and J is TRBJ2-3; D not certain. Germline values: CDR1 GTSNPN, CDR2 SVGIG (reference sequence). V was cut by 2 bases and J by 3 bases, with 9 bases left in between. CDR3 length equals 13 residues. CDR3 bases: TGTGCCTGGAGTCCAGTTAGGACAGATACGCAGTATTTT. It specifies CAWSPVRTDTQYF.

For this clone: Other DNA sequences in the same sample also yield this CDR3. The chain combines TRBV4-3 with TRBJ2-1, with D perhaps matching TRBD2 (7 bases). The CDR3 totals 14 residues. V dropped 4 bases and J dropped 2 bases, with 9 bases sitting between them. The V gene's germline CDR1 is LGHNA and CDR2 YSLEER. The CDR3 region has the DNA TGCGCCAGCAGCCGAGGGGGGGCCTACAATGAGCAGTTCTTC. Translating it yields CASSRGGAYNEQFF.

This clone occurred once. The CDR3 nucleotides read TGTGCTAGTGGTACCGGGACATTGGGGGGCTATGGCTACACCTTC. Protein: CASGTGTLGGYGYTF. V is TRBV12-5 and J is TRBJ1-2; D might be TRBD1 (6 bases). V lost 5 bases and J lost 4, with 17 bases in between. The CDR3 is made up of 15 amino acids. In germline, CDR1 is LGHNT, CDR2 FRNRAP.

This clone is medium-sized (0.01 to 0.1%). This rearrangement joins TRBV27 to TRBJ2-2, with TRBD2 matching 8 bases. CDR3 length equals 17 residues. V gave up 5 bases and J gave up 1 base; unmatched junction bases: 9. In germline, CDR1 is MNHEY, CDR2 SMNVEV (reference sequence). CDR3 residues: CASSTRAGGENTGELFF. In nucleotides, the CDR3 is TGTGCCAGCAGTACTAGGGCGGGGGGTGAGAACACCGGGGAGCTGTTTTTT.

The V call is TRBV7-2, the J call TRBJ2-1; 7 positions match TRBD1. The CDR3 extends over 14 amino acids. The V gene end was trimmed by 6 bases and the J gene end by 10 bases; junction bases not matched to a gene: 12. Germline V gene data show CDR1 as SGHTA and CDR2 as FQGNSA. The DNA for the CDR3 is TGTGCCAGCAGGAAGTCACACACAGGGGAAGAGCAGTTCTTC. This encodes CASRKSHTGEEQFF.

The chain has TRBV10-3 and TRBJ2-3; D remains ambiguous. Germline CDR1 ENHRY, CDR2 SYGVKD. This CDR3 is built from 18 residues. V lost 3 bases and J 2 bases, leaving 21 bases between the germline ends. The chain's CDR3 is CAISDYRPFSRTTDTQYF. CDR3 DNA: TGTGCCATCAGTGATTACCGCCCATTCTCGCGGACCACAGATACGCAGTATTTT.

This clone has only one observation. The chain joins TRBV28 to TRBJ1-4; no reliable D call. In germline, CDR1 is MDHEN, CDR2 SYDVKM. V lost 5 bases and J lost 0, with 10 bases in between. This CDR3 is 15 amino acids long. For the CDR3, the DNA is TGTGCCAGCAGTAGTTGGTGGGCAACTAATGAAAAACTGTTTTTT. Protein product: CASSSWWATNEKLFF.

The chain combines TRBV5-1 with TRBJ1-1; weak D call: TRBD1 (5 bases). CDR3 length equals 13 residues. CDR1 and CDR2 from the germline V gene are SGHRS and YFSETQ. Trimming shortened V by 2 bases and J by 4 bases, and 9 bases separated the two germline ends. In DNA, the CDR3 is TGCGCCAGCAGCTTCGGGACGGGCACTGAAGCTTTCTTT. Amino acids: CASSFGTGTEAFF.

V usage is TRBV4-3 and J usage is TRBJ2-2, with D perhaps matching TRBD2 (5 bases). The CDR3 spans 16 residues. Germline V gene data show CDR1 as LGHNA and CDR2 as YSLEER. V was shortened by 0 bases and J by 1 base, with 9 bases between the two germline ends. CDR3 bases: TGCGCCAGCAGCCAAGAGCCTGCGGGGAACACCGGGGAGCTGTTTTTT. Its protein is CASSQEPAGNTGELFF.

The chain is built from TRBV7-2 and TRBJ2-1; TRBD2 matches at 13 bases. The CDR3 totals 16 residues. The germline V gene encodes CDR1 SGHTA and CDR2 FQGNSA. The V gene end was trimmed by 6 bases and the J gene end by 7 bases; junction bases not matched to a gene: 9. The CDR3 DNA reads as TGTGCCAGCAGGCCAACTAGCGGGGGGGCCAGAAATGAGCAGTTCTTC. Protein: CASRPTSGGARNEQFF.

The chain carries TRBV4-3 and TRBJ2-1; unclear D gene. The CDR3 is 20 residues long. Germline CDR1 and CDR2: LGHNA and YSLEER. V lost 1 base to trimming and J lost 0 bases, with 22 bases between them. The chain's CDR3 is CASSQGAIGYTYRSYNEQFF. The CDR3 DNA follows: TGCGCCAGCAGCCAAGGAGCGATCGGTTACACTTATCGCTCCTACAATGAGCAGTTCTTC.

The chain uses TRBV4-1 and TRBJ1-1; the D gene is possibly TRBD1 (5 bases). The CDR3 length is 12 residues. V gave up 2 bases and J gave up 8 bases, with 9 bases separating them. Per germline, CDR1 MGHRA and CDR2 YSYEKL. The CDR3 DNA sequence: TGCGCCAGCAGCCAATTGGGACTCGAAGCTTTCTTT. As protein: CASSQLGLEAFF.

The CDR3 is CASSPPPGGTSRNEQFF. The CDR3 DNA reads as TGTGCCAGCAGCCCACCGCCGGGAGGGACTTCGAGGAATGAGCAGTTCTTC. The rearrangement joins TRBV9 to TRBJ2-1, with TRBD2 matching 8 bases. CDR1 and CDR2 (germline): SGDLS, YYNGEE. The trim removed 4 bases at V and 7 bases at J, leaving 16 bases unmatched. The CDR3 is 17 amino acids.